This entry lists 32 T cell receptor beta chains sequenced from one sample in a study of blood T cell repertoires in COVID-19. TCRdb keeps only in-frame clones here, not all; method: immunoSEQ multiplex PCR. This sample carries 150,000 to 200,000 clones, over 80% of them seen once, and the ten largest clones take under 4%. Sequencing was performed on PBMCs or T cells enriched from blood (not recorded which). These receptors were obtained from a young woman who had been exposed to COVID-19.

With regard to this clone: One junction end disagrees with the germline gene, perhaps due to a read error. The chain couples TRBV2 to TRBJ1-4; tentative D call: TRBD1 (6 bases). Looked up from germline, CDR1 is SNHLY and CDR2 is FYNNEI. CDR3 length: 17 residues. CDR3 loop: CASSEVLGGGSNEKLFF. Here the CDR3 DNA reads TGTGCCAGCAGCGAAGTATTAGGGGGAGGGTCTAATGAAAAACTGTTTTTT.

V and J are TRBV5-6 and TRBJ1-4, with D uncertain. Trimming removed 4 bases from V and 7 bases from J, with 20 bases in between. CDR1 is SGHDT, CDR2 YYEEEE, per germline. There are 16 residues in the CDR3. The CDR3 DNA follows: TGTGCCAGCAGCGCTGGCTGGGGAGAAGAGGGTGAAAAACTGTTTTTT. Translated: CASSAGWGEEGEKLFF.

The genes are TRBV14 and TRBJ1-2; D might be TRBD1 (6 bases). Germline-derived CDR1 and CDR2 are SGHDN and FVKESK. The CDR3 totals 14 residues. The V gene lost 2 bases and the J gene lost 5 bases, with 12 bases spanning the gap. The CDR3 coding sequence is TGTGCCAGCAGCCAATGGGCGCAGGGGTATGGCTACACCTTC. Protein product: CASSQWAQGYGYTF.

This sequence joins TRBV6-5 and TRBJ1-5; 8 bases are a match to TRBD1. The CDR3 is made up of 14 amino acids. The junction had 7 bases not matched to a gene; V was cut back by 5 bases and J by 7 bases. Germline assignment: CDR1 MNHEY and CDR2 SVGAGI. The CDR3, as DNA: TGTGCCAGCAGTCGGACAGGGCAGGGCCAGCCCCAGCATTTT. Its protein product is CASSRTGQGQPQHF.

The sample holds a few counts of this clone. This sequence joins TRBV11-2 and TRBJ1-1; D is uncertain. The CDR3 covers 13 residues. Per germline, CDR1 SGHAT and CDR2 FQNNGV. The V end was cut by 1 base, the J end by 3 bases, with 6 bases between. CDR3 in amino acids: CASSLGLDTEAFF. CDR3 bases: TGTGCCAGCAGCTTAGGTCTTGACACTGAAGCTTTCTTT.

This clone was picked up one time. The rearrangement joins TRBV19 to TRBJ1-4; 10 bases line up with TRBD1. CDR3 size: 17 residues. J gave up 10 bases and V 1 base, and 12 bases lay outside the gene matches. Germline CDR1 and CDR2: LNHDA and SQIVND (reference sequence). DNA for the CDR3: TGTGCCAGTAGTATAGCGACGGACAGGGGGTTTGATTTAAAACTGTTTTTT. The encoded protein is CASSIATDRGFDLKLFF.

The genes are TRBV7-2 and TRBJ1-2; unclear D gene. The CDR3 runs to 15 residues. Germline CDR1 reads SGHTA; CDR2 reads FQGNSA. V shed 5 bases and J shed 4 bases, with 17 bases lying between them. The CDR3 coding sequence is TGTGCCAGCAGCCCCCCGACATTCTGGTTCTATGGCTACACCTTC. Protein sequence: CASSPPTFWFYGYTF.

V is TRBV3-1 (or the pseudogene TRBV3-2) and J is TRBJ1-2, with 7 bases that match TRBD1. CDR3 length: 18 residues. Germline V gene data show CDR1 as LGHDT and CDR2 as YNNKEL (reference sequence). V gave up 3 bases and J gave up 0 bases; unmatched junction bases: 13. The CDR3 DNA follows: TGTGCCAGCAGCCAGAGATCAACAGGGGACAGAACTAACTATGGCTACACCTTC. Translated, it gives CASSQRSTGDRTNYGYTF.

This clone was seen only a few times. The genes are TRBV6-2 or TRBV6-3 and TRBJ1-2; weak D call: TRBD1 (6 bases). The CDR3 is 16 amino acids. Trimming removed 2 bases at V and 6 bases at J, with 19 bases between. Germline CDR1 is MNHEY and CDR2 is SVGEGT. CDR3 protein: CASSYGGRGAVDGYTF. The CDR3 DNA is TGTGCCAGCAGTTACGGCGGCCGGGGGGCGGTGGATGGCTACACCTTC.

The chain carries TRBV7-2 and TRBJ2-7, with D unresolved. Germline V gives CDR1 SGHTA, CDR2 FQGNSA. This CDR3 region has 14 residues. Trimming removed 5 bases from V and 0 bases from J, with 11 bases in between. The CDR3 DNA sequence: TGTGCCAGCAGCAAACAGTTTCTCTCCTACGAGCAGTACTTC. Its protein product is CASSKQFLSYEQYF.

The chain couples TRBV10-3 to TRBJ2-1, with 7 bases matching TRBD1. The V gene's germline CDR1 is ENHRY and CDR2 SYGVKD. This CDR3 comprises 14 residues. The V gene end was trimmed by 6 bases and the J gene end by 8 bases; junction bases not matched to a gene: 10. The CDR3 loop is CAIRKGTVVDEQFF. The CDR3, as DNA: TGTGCCATCAGGAAGGGGACAGTCGTCGATGAGCAGTTCTTC.

This chain connects TRBV7-2 to TRBJ2-2, with D possibly being TRBD2 (5 bases). The germline gives CDR1 SGHTA, CDR2 FQGNSA. The CDR3 is made up of 13 amino acids. Deletions cut 4 bases from V and 6 bases from J, with 9 bases between. CDR3 amino acids: CASSYERSGELFF. The CDR3 DNA reads as TGTGCCAGCAGCTACGAGCGGTCCGGGGAGCTGTTTTTT.

The chain carries TRBV10-3 and TRBJ2-5, with TRBD2 matching over 9 bases. Germline CDR1 ENHRY, CDR2 SYGVKD. This CDR3 has 15 residues. With V trimmed by 2 bases and J by 6 bases, 7 bases remained unmatched. CDR3 coding DNA: TGTGCCATCAGTGAGGCGGGGGGGTCTTTAAAGACCCAGTACTTC. It encodes CAISEAGGSLKTQYF.

This clone is a singleton in its sample. The rearrangement joins TRBV25-1 to TRBJ1-2, with 9 bases fitting TRBD1. Trimming at V came to 3 bases and at J to 3 bases, leaving 5 bases not matched to a gene. The CDR3 sequence is 15 residues long. Germline V gene data show CDR1 as MGHDK and CDR2 as SYGVNS. CDR3 protein: CASSDPQGAYYGYTF. CDR3 coding DNA: TGTGCCAGCAGTGATCCACAGGGGGCTTACTATGGCTACACCTTC.

This clone came up a few times. The genes are TRBV10-3 and TRBJ2-1, with TRBD2 matching 7 bases. Germline V gene data show CDR1 as ENHRY and CDR2 as SYGVKD. Trimming took 5 bases from V and 4 from J; bases not matched to a gene: 11. The CDR3 is made up of 16 amino acids. This CDR3 reads CAISLTSGGAYNEQFF. CDR3 DNA: TGTGCCATCAGTCTTACTTCGGGGGGAGCATACAATGAGCAGTTCTTC.

The chain is built from TRBV3-1 (or the pseudogene TRBV3-2) and TRBJ1-1, with TRBD1 matching 9 bases. The CDR3 has 16 amino acids. Per the germline V gene, CDR1 is LGHDT and CDR2 is YNNKEL (reference sequence). Losses at the gene ends were 1 base for V and 6 bases for J; bases not matched to a gene: 9. This CDR3 reads CASSQAGGGDRAEAFF. CDR3 nucleotide sequence: TGTGCCAGCAGCCAAGCTGGTGGAGGGGACAGGGCTGAAGCTTTCTTT.

Worth noting for this clone: Other nucleotide sequences in the sample specify the same CDR3. The chain links TRBV7-6 to TRBJ2-7; the D is unclear. The V and J ends lost 4 bases and 5 bases respectively, with 9 bases between them. The CDR3 extends over 12 amino acids. Germline assignment: CDR1 SGHVS and CDR2 FNYEAQ. CDR3 in amino acids: CASSSPADEQYF. CDR3 DNA sequence: TGTGCCAGCAGCTCCCCCGCGGACGAGCAGTACTTC.

The V and J genes are TRBV9 and TRBJ1-6, with D tentatively TRBD1 (6 bases). Germline V CDR1 and CDR2: SGDLS, YYNGEE. This CDR3 has 13 residues. Trimming pared 0 bases from V and 14 bases from J, leaving 12 bases between. Here the CDR3 DNA reads TGTGCCAGCAGCGTAGTGGAGACAGGTACCCTCCACTTT. This sequence encodes CASSVVETGTLHF.

The table lists this clone with a few counts. The chain uses TRBV5-4 and TRBJ2-3; D is undetermined. The V and J ends lost 0 bases and 1 base respectively, with 9 bases between them. This CDR3 spans 15 amino acids. Germline CDR1 is SGHNT and CDR2 is YYREEE (reference sequence). CDR3 coding DNA: TGTGCCAGCAGCTTGGATCCCGCGGGCACAGATACGCAGTATTTT. Amino acid sequence: CASSLDPAGTDTQYF.

The J gene is TRBJ1-1, the V gene TRBV6-5; the match to TRBD1 covers 7 bases. The V gene's germline CDR1 is MNHEY and CDR2 SVGAGI. The CDR3 sequence is 13 residues long. V gave up 6 bases and J gave up 8 bases; unmatched junction bases: 9. CDR3 bases: TGTGCCAGCAGGAAAACAGGGGCCGCCGAAGCTTTCTTT. This codes for CASRKTGAAEAFF.

This chain uses TRBV3-1 (or the pseudogene TRBV3-2) with TRBJ1-5; D may be TRBD1 (6 bases). The CDR3 loop spans 13 amino acids. Trimming pared 6 bases from V and 4 bases from J, leaving 10 bases between. Germline lookup yields CDR1 LGHDT and CDR2 YNNKEL (reference sequence). The CDR3 bases are TGTGCCAGCAGTCAAAGGGGGAATCAGCCCCAGCATTTT. Translation: CASSQRGNQPQHF.

V is TRBV6-5 and J is TRBJ1-2; D call uncertain. The germline V and J ends were trimmed by 0 bases and 8 bases, with 10 bases remaining between them. Germline V gene data show CDR1 as MNHEY and CDR2 as SVGAGI. This CDR3 is built from 13 residues. DNA of the CDR3: TGTGCCAGCAGTTACTCCCCCTGGGCCGGCTACACCTTC. It codes for CASSYSPWAGYTF.

This sequence joins TRBV10-3 and TRBJ2-3; TRBD2 might be the D (5 bases). Germline V gene sequence: CDR1 ENHRY, CDR2 SYGVKD. The length of the CDR3 is 13 residues. Trimming removed 8 bases at V and 7 bases at J, with 16 bases between. CDR3 DNA: TGTGCCATCCACAGCGGTGCAGGTAATACGCAGTATTTT. Protein: CAIHSGAGNTQYF.

This chain joins TRBV6-5 and TRBJ1-4, with TRBD1 matching over 8 bases. Germline V lookup: CDR1 MNHEY, CDR2 SVGAGI. V trimming: 6 bases; J trimming: 11 bases; junction bases outside the gene matches: 8. The CDR3 length is 13 residues. CDR3 DNA: TGTGCCAGCAGCCGGACAGGGCAGGACAAACTGTTTTTT. This codes for CASSRTGQDKLFF.

The chain carries TRBV9 and TRBJ2-3; TRBD2 might be the D (6 bases). This CDR3 has 16 amino acids. CDR1 SGDLS and CDR2 YYNGEE come from the germline V gene. The V end was cut by 0 bases, the J end by 2 bases, with 13 bases between. CDR3 sequence: CASSVEAGSYTDTQYF. CDR3 DNA: TGTGCCAGCAGCGTAGAGGCGGGGAGCTACACAGATACGCAGTATTTT.

This sequence joins TRBV5-8 and TRBJ2-3; 11 nucleotides agree with TRBD2. The trim removed 1 base at V and 4 bases at J, leaving 14 bases unmatched. Germline assignment: CDR1 SGHTS and CDR2 YDEGEE. The CDR3 length is 19 residues. This CDR3 is CASSLWLAGGRIIADTQYF. DNA of the CDR3: TGTGCCAGCAGCTTGTGGCTAGCGGGGGGTCGGATCATTGCAGATACGCAGTATTTT.

This chain joins TRBV15 and TRBJ2-5; 11 nucleotides line up with TRBD2. The CDR3 runs 17 residues. The V gene's germline CDR1 is LNHNV and CDR2 YYDKDF (reference sequence). The V and J ends lost 4 bases and 4 bases, in that order; junction bases with no gene match: 11. This CDR3 is CATSKGGSGGARETQYF. The CDR3, as DNA: TGTGCCACCAGCAAAGGGGGTAGCGGGGGGGCCCGAGAGACCCAGTACTTC.

This rearrangement joins TRBV27 to TRBJ1-1; D gene unclear. The CDR3 sequence is 12 residues long. V was trimmed by 9 bases and J by 6 bases, leaving 14 bases between them. Germline values: CDR1 MNHEY, CDR2 SMNVEV (reference sequence). The CDR3 nucleotides are TGTGCCAGTAGGGATCTGGAGGCTGAAGCTTTCTTT. Encoded protein: CASRDLEAEAFF.

Regarding this clone: In the same sample, other DNA sequences code for this CDR3. The gene calls are TRBV5-1 and TRBJ2-5, with a tentative D call TRBD1 (6 bases). Trimming took 0 bases from V and 1 from J, leaving 7 bases between them. This CDR3 has 14 residues. Per germline, CDR1 SGHRS and CDR2 YFSETQ. CDR3 in amino acids: CASSLGGRQETQYF. The CDR3, as DNA: TGCGCCAGCAGCTTGGGGGGGCGCCAAGAGACCCAGTACTTC.

CDR3 amino acids: CASSLVLGVEAFF. For the CDR3, the DNA is TGTGCCAGCAGCTTAGTGCTCGGAGTTGAAGCTTTCTTT. The V gene is TRBV5-4, the J gene TRBJ1-1; D uncertain. Germline V CDR1 and CDR2: SGHNT, YYREEE (reference sequence). With 2 bases removed from V and 7 bases from J, the gap between germline ends came to 12 bases. The CDR3 has 13 amino acids.

The J gene is TRBJ1-4, the V gene TRBV2; no reliable D call. CDR1 is SNHLY, CDR2 FYNNEI, per germline. The V gene lost 4 bases and the J gene lost 5 bases, with 14 bases spanning the gap. There are 15 residues in the CDR3. This chain's CDR3 is CASSALGLVNEKLFF. CDR3 nucleotides: TGTGCCAGCAGTGCCCTCGGACTGGTCAATGAAAAACTGTTTTTT.

As to this clone: A junction end diverges from the germline sequence, so it may reflect a read error. The chain has TRBV7-7 and TRBJ2-2; 7 bases align to TRBD1. There are 16 residues in the CDR3. In germline, CDR1 is SSHAT, CDR2 FNYEAQ (reference sequence). The chain's CDR3 is CASSSRQGGDTGELFF. The CDR3 nucleotides are TGTGCTAGCAGCTCACGACAGGGCGGAGACACCGGGGAGCTGTTTTTT.